These 12 T cell receptor beta chains originate from one sample sequenced in a study of sequential checkpoint blockade in melanoma. Treatment described: randomized to nivolumab then ipilimumab (arm A) or the reverse (arm B). Only in-frame clones appear in the TCRdb table, and some are missing; sequencing was by immunoSEQ multiplex PCR. The repertoire consists of some 10,000 clones, with approximately 73% occurring once and the leading ten covering about 35%. The input for sequencing was CD8+ T cells sorted from blood (inferred from file names), taken from a patient given nivolumab and ipilimumab in sequence. Receptor source: a human donor with melanoma.

This clone has just one count. The rearrangement uses TRBV29-1 and TRBJ2-7, with 9 bases matching TRBD2. The V segment lost 4 bases and the J segment 1 base; nucleotides outside the gene matches: 5. CDR1 SQVTM and CDR2 ANQGSEA come from the germline V gene. The CDR3 spans 14 residues. CDR3 coding DNA: TGCAGCGTTGTACGCCTAGCGGGGTCCTACGAGCAGTACTTC. Translating it yields CSVVRLAGSYEQYF.

This chain connects TRBV11-2 to TRBJ2-2; D is uncertain. The CDR3 covers 15 residues. CDR1 is SGHAT, CDR2 FQNNGV, per germline. The V end lost 2 bases, the J end lost 5 bases, and 12 bases lay between the germline ends. The DNA for the CDR3 is TGTGCCAGCAGCTTATCCGCTCACGGGACCGGGGAGCTGTTTTTT. Amino acids: CASSLSAHGTGELFF.

This chain connects TRBV7-6 to TRBJ1-1; D is unclear. V was clipped by 3 bases and J by 0 bases, with 8 bases between them. Germline V lookup: CDR1 SGHVS, CDR2 FNYEAQ. This CDR3 is built from 14 residues. The DNA of the CDR3 is TGTGCCAGCAGCTTCAGCGGCCTGAACACTGAAGCTTTCTTT. This codes for CASSFSGLNTEAFF.

The chain links TRBV5-6 to TRBJ2-1; 7 bases agree with TRBD2. Germline CDR1 SGHDT, CDR2 YYEEEE. This CDR3 contains 16 residues. The V and J ends lost 5 bases and 2 bases, in that order; junction bases with no gene match: 10. CDR3 nucleotides: TGTGCCAGCAGGCCGGGGGTCGGGGGGACCTACAATGAGCAGTTCTTC. This translates into CASRPGVGGTYNEQFF. The full variable domain, with the rest looked up from reference TRBV5-6 and TRBJ2-1, is DAGVTQSPTHLIKTRGQQVTLRCSPKSGHDTVSWYQQALGQGPQFIFQYYEEEERQRGNFPDRFSGHQFPNYSSELNVNALLLGDSALYLCASRPGVGGTYNEQFFGPGTRLTVL.

The V and J genes are TRBV5-1 and TRBJ1-2, with a tentative D call TRBD1 (5 bases). The CDR3 is made up of 16 amino acids. V lost 0 bases and J 3 bases, leaving 15 bases between the germline ends. Germline V gives CDR1 SGHRS, CDR2 YFSETQ. CDR3 region: CASSLAYSGAHYGYTF. The CDR3 DNA reads TGCGCCAGCAGCTTGGCCTACTCTGGGGCCCACTATGGCTACACCTTC. The full variable domain, in which reference TRBV5-1 and TRBJ1-2 provide the parts outside the CDR3, is KAGVTQTPRYLIKTRGQQVTLSCSPISGHRSVSWYQQTPGQGLQFLFEYFSETQRNKGNFPGRFSGRQFSNSRSEMNVSTLELGDSALYLCASSLAYSGAHYGYTFGSGTRLTVV.

This chain joins TRBV4-2 and TRBJ2-1, with TRBD2 matching over 10 bases. The length of the CDR3 is 20 residues. Germline V CDR1 and CDR2: LGHNA, YNFKEQ. The V and J ends lost 1 base and 5 bases, in that order; junction bases with no gene match: 17. The CDR3 bases are TGTGCCAGCAGCCAAGCACTGGGCAGGGGGCTAGCGGGAGAGGACAATGAGCAGTTCTTC. Amino acids: CASSQALGRGLAGEDNEQFF.

Here the CDR3 reads CASSFGEPQHF. As DNA, the CDR3 is TGTGCCAGCAGTTTCGGGGAGCCCCAGCATTTT. The chain joins TRBV6-6 to TRBJ1-5; no definite D call. Trimming removed 4 bases from V and 8 bases from J, with 6 bases in between. The CDR3 has 11 amino acids. From germline, CDR1 is MNHNY and CDR2 SVGAGI (reference sequence).

This rearrangement joins TRBV7-9 to TRBJ2-1; the D gene is possibly TRBD2 (6 bases). CDR3 length: 16 amino acids. Trimming took off 5 bases at V and 0 bases at J, with 14 bases between the two ends. Germline V gene lookup returns CDR1 SEHNR and CDR2 FQNEAQ (reference sequence). Here the CDR3 DNA reads TGTGCCAGCAGCGGGGTCCGGGGGAGCTCCTACAATGAGCAGTTCTTC. Translating gives CASSGVRGSSYNEQFF.

V usage is TRBV30 and J usage is TRBJ2-1, with a possible D match to TRBD2 (5 bases). V lost 4 bases and J 4 bases, leaving 17 bases between the germline ends. Germline assignment: CDR1 GTSNPN and CDR2 SVGIG (reference sequence). This CDR3 has 15 residues. The CDR3 region is CAWIGGNGVYNEQFF. CDR3 nucleotides: TGTGCCTGGATAGGAGGTAACGGGGTATACAATGAGCAGTTCTTC.

This rearrangement joins TRBV9 to TRBJ2-3, with D maybe TRBD1 (7 bases). Germline values: CDR1 SGDLS, CDR2 YYNGEE. The CDR3 sequence is 16 residues long. V was trimmed by 0 bases and J by 5 bases, leaving 16 bases between them. The CDR3 loop reads CASSVAGGPAGDTQYF. The CDR3 DNA sequence: TGTGCCAGCAGCGTAGCAGGGGGGCCCGCGGGAGATACGCAGTATTTT.

The chain's CDR3 is CASSLRQGGETQYF. CDR3 sequence (DNA): TGTGCCAGCAGCTTGCGACAGGGTGGCGAGACCCAGTACTTC. The chain combines TRBV14 with TRBJ2-5; 7 nucleotides align to TRBD1. CDR3 length: 14 residues. Losses at the gene ends were 5 bases for V and 5 bases for J; bases not matched to a gene: 8. Germline lookup yields CDR1 SGHDN and CDR2 FVKESK.

The chain is built from TRBV5-1 and TRBJ2-1, with 7 bases aligning to TRBD1. V was clipped by 3 bases and J by 0 bases; unmatched bases: 9. The germline V gene has CDR1 SGHRS and CDR2 YFSETQ. The CDR3 loop spans 17 amino acids. The chain's CDR3 is CASSWRPRDSSYNEQFF. In DNA, the CDR3 is TGCGCCAGCAGCTGGAGACCACGGGACAGCTCCTACAATGAGCAGTTCTTC.